Sequencing of this T cell receptor (beta chain) was carried out in a study of regulatory T cells in long-lasting Graves disease. Relying on iRepertoire HTBI primers and Arm-PCR of CDR3 regions, the team built TCR beta libraries. TCRdb reanalysed the multiplex PCR reads using MiXCR and keeps one entry per CDR3 protein. The sample has about 470,000 distinct CDR3 sequences, around 14% seen once. At least ten counts were recorded for this clonotype. Trimming stripped 2 bases from V and 7 bases from J, with 14 bases between. This CDR3 contains 13 residues. Per germline, CDR1 GTSNPN and CDR2 SVGIG (reference sequence). The time point denotes: newly diagnosed GD, antithyroid drugs for less than 3 months. After RNA was extracted from PBMCs, the TCR library was made from it. This same sample was also taken into another study, of T cells in Graves' hyperthyroidism and ophthalmopathy.

The specimen comprised peripheral blood mononuclear cells (PBMCs), sampled at new diagnosis, from a patient treated with antithyroid drugs. The chain uses TRBV30 and TRBJ2-5; D assignment may be TRBD1 or TRBD2 (5 bases each). The source is a woman in her 30s with Graves disease. CDR3 bases: TGTGCCTGGAGTACCAGTCGAGGGGCGACCCAGTACTTC. Its protein product is CAWSTSRGATQYF.